This is a list of T cell receptor beta chains from one sample in a study of T cell responses to AZD1222 COVID-19 vaccine. Assay used: immunoSEQ multiplex PCR; TCRdb lists only in-frame clones, some missing. The data show approximately 110,000 clones, 70% to 90% seen once. The source material was peripheral blood, sampled on day 0 of AZD1222 vaccination. The receptors shown here come from an adult in good health. Both conserved end residues are part of each CDR3. The order of the fields is CDR3 length, V gene, J gene, D gene, clone size, CDR3 DNA, CDR3 protein. The D gene is left open where the match is weak. Size tells how often a clone was seen (once, few, many) or the class of an expanded clone, and some rows leave it out.

len: 15
v_gene: TRBV6-5
j_gene: TRBJ2-3
d_gene: TRBD2
abundance: .
CDR3nt: TGTGCCAGCAGTTACGGGGAGGGCCGCACAGATACGCAGTATTTT
CDR3aa: CASSYGEGRTDTQYF

len: 15
v_gene: TRBV6-1
j_gene: TRBJ2-3
d_gene: .
abundance: .
CDR3nt: TGTGCCAGCAGTGAAGCGCTCGGGGCGAAGGGAACGCAGTATTTT
CDR3aa: CASSEALGAKGTQYF

len: 18
v_gene: TRBV9
j_gene: TRBJ2-2
d_gene: TRBD2
abundance: .
CDR3nt: TGTGCCAGCAGCGCCGGGGGACTAGCGGGAACGAACACCGGGGAGCTGTTTTTT
CDR3aa: CASSAGGLAGTNTGELFF

len: 16
v_gene: TRBV19
j_gene: TRBJ1-6
d_gene: .
abundance: .
CDR3nt: TGTGCCAGTAGACAACCCGGGACTCCCTTCGGATCACCCCTCCACTTT
CDR3aa: CASRQPGTPFGSPLHF

len: 13
v_gene: TRBV7-2
j_gene: TRBJ2-5
d_gene: .
abundance: .
CDR3nt: TGTGCCAGCAGCTTCGGCAAATTGGAGACCCAGTACTTC
CDR3aa: CASSFGKLETQYF

len: 14
v_gene: TRBV6-1
j_gene: TRBJ1-1
d_gene: .
abundance: few
CDR3nt: TGTGCCAGCAGTGAACGTGTGGCTAACACTGAAGCTTTCTTT
CDR3aa: CASSERVANTEAFF

len: 15
v_gene: TRBV19
j_gene: TRBJ2-3
d_gene: .
abundance: .
CDR3nt: TGTGCCAGTACTTCAGGGGATAGGGCCACAGATACGCAGTATTTT
CDR3aa: CASTSGDRATDTQYF

len: 15
v_gene: TRBV6-1
j_gene: TRBJ2-5
d_gene: TRBD2
abundance: .
CDR3nt: TGTGCCAGCAGGGAAGCGGGGGGCGTAATCAAGACCCAGTACTTC
CDR3aa: CASREAGGVIKTQYF

len: 16
v_gene: TRBV6-2/TRBV6-3
j_gene: TRBJ2-2
d_gene: .
abundance: .
CDR3nt: TGTGCCAGCAGTTACTCGCGGGACCTGAACACCGGGGAGCTGTTTTTT
CDR3aa: CASSYSRDLNTGELFF

len: 15
v_gene: TRBV30
j_gene: TRBJ1-2
d_gene: .
abundance: .
CDR3nt: TGTGCCTGGAGTCGCCTCCGGGACGCCTACTATGGCTACACCTTC
CDR3aa: CAWSRLRDAYYGYTF

len: 12
v_gene: TRBV14
j_gene: TRBJ2-7
d_gene: .
abundance: .
CDR3nt: TGTGCCAGCAGCCGGAACATCTACGAGCAGTACTTC
CDR3aa: CASSRNIYEQYF

len: 14
v_gene: TRBV9
j_gene: TRBJ2-3
d_gene: TRBD1
abundance: .
CDR3nt: TGTGCCAGCAGCGCCGGACAGGGGGTGGATACGCAGTATTTT
CDR3aa: CASSAGQGVDTQYF

len: 16
v_gene: TRBV28
j_gene: TRBJ1-5
d_gene: TRBD1
abundance: .
CDR3nt: TGTGCCAGCAGGGCTCGGGGCCAGGGGGCGATCCAGCCCCAGCATTTT
CDR3aa: CASRARGQGAIQPQHF

len: 14
v_gene: TRBV18
j_gene: TRBJ2-1
d_gene: .
abundance: .
CDR3nt: TGTGCCAGCTCACCAATGGAAGGGAGCGGTGAGCAGTTCTTC
CDR3aa: CASSPMEGSGEQFF

len: 12
v_gene: TRBV9
j_gene: TRBJ2-7
d_gene: .
abundance: .
CDR3nt: TGTGCCAGCAGCACCCCGGGGGACGAGCAGTACTTC
CDR3aa: CASSTPGDEQYF

len: 16
v_gene: TRBV6-2/TRBV6-3
j_gene: TRBJ2-5
d_gene: TRBD2
abundance: .
CDR3nt: TGTGCCAGCAGTTACGCACTAGCGGGAACGTTAGAGACCCAGTACTTC
CDR3aa: CASSYALAGTLETQYF

len: 15
v_gene: TRBV7-2
j_gene: TRBJ1-5
d_gene: TRBD1
abundance: .
CDR3nt: TGTGCCAGCAGCCCGCGGACAGGCCCCAATCAGCCCCAGCATTTT
CDR3aa: CASSPRTGPNQPQHF

len: 15
v_gene: TRBV5-1
j_gene: TRBJ2-5
d_gene: TRBD2
abundance: .
CDR3nt: TGCGCCAGCAGCTTGGCGACTAGCGGACAAGAGACCCAGTACTTC
CDR3aa: CASSLATSGQETQYF

len: 15
v_gene: TRBV28
j_gene: TRBJ1-2
d_gene: TRBD1
abundance: .
CDR3nt: TGTGCCAGCAGTTTATTGGGACAGGGGGCTCATGGCTACACCTTC
CDR3aa: CASSLLGQGAHGYTF

len: 15
v_gene: TRBV6-5
j_gene: TRBJ1-2
d_gene: .
abundance: .
CDR3nt: TGTGCCAGCTTTAAAGTGGGGGCTCTTAACTATGGCTACACCTTC
CDR3aa: CASFKVGALNYGYTF

len: 15
v_gene: TRBV7-9
j_gene: TRBJ1-6
d_gene: TRBD1
abundance: .
CDR3nt: TGTGCCAGCAGCCCCTGGACAGGGGGAAGATCACCCCTCCACTTT
CDR3aa: CASSPWTGGRSPLHF

len: 13
v_gene: TRBV18
j_gene: TRBJ1-1
d_gene: .
abundance: once
CDR3nt: TGTGCCAGCTCACCCGGGACCTCCACTGAAGCTTTCTTT
CDR3aa: CASSPGTSTEAFF

len: 15
v_gene: TRBV7-9
j_gene: TRBJ2-5
d_gene: .
abundance: once
CDR3nt: TGTGCCAGCAGCTCTATATACGCAGGGCAAGAGACCCAGTACTTC
CDR3aa: CASSSIYAGQETQYF

len: 13
v_gene: TRBV5-6
j_gene: TRBJ2-7
d_gene: .
abundance: .
CDR3nt: TGTGCCAGCAGCCTAGGGACACTGAGTAGTCCGTACTTC
CDR3aa: CASSLGTLSSPYF

len: 15
v_gene: TRBV19
j_gene: TRBJ2-7
d_gene: TRBD1
abundance: .
CDR3nt: TGTGCCAGTAGTGCCCGACAGGGGTGGTCCTACGAGCAGTACTTC
CDR3aa: CASSARQGWSYEQYF

len: 15
v_gene: TRBV5-1
j_gene: TRBJ2-3
d_gene: TRBD2
abundance: .
CDR3nt: TGCGCCAGCTGCAGAGCGGGAGGGCCCGGAGATACGCAGTATTTT
CDR3aa: CASCRAGGPGDTQYF

len: 18
v_gene: TRBV4-1
j_gene: TRBJ2-1
d_gene: TRBD2
abundance: .
CDR3nt: TGCGCCAGCAGCCAAGAGCCGGGACTAGCGGTGTCCTACAATGAGCAGTTCTTC
CDR3aa: CASSQEPGLAVSYNEQFF

len: 13
v_gene: TRBV6-6
j_gene: TRBJ2-7
d_gene: TRBD1
abundance: .
CDR3nt: TGTGCCAGCTGTGGACAGGGGGCCTACGAGCAGTACTTC
CDR3aa: CASCGQGAYEQYF

len: 15
v_gene: TRBV7-2
j_gene: TRBJ1-2
d_gene: TRBD1
abundance: .
CDR3nt: TGTGCCAGCAGCTACCTCTCCGGGACAGGCTATGGCTACACCTTC
CDR3aa: CASSYLSGTGYGYTF

len: 16
v_gene: TRBV19
j_gene: TRBJ1-2
d_gene: .
abundance: once
CDR3nt: TGTGCCAGTAGTATCCCCGGGGAACTCCGGGGGTATGGCTACACCTTC
CDR3aa: CASSIPGELRGYGYTF

len: 19
v_gene: TRBV7-9
j_gene: TRBJ1-3
d_gene: TRBD1
abundance: .
CDR3nt: TGTGCCAGCAGCCGGGGACAGGGAGGGGATATCAGCTCTGGAAACACCATATATTTT
CDR3aa: CASSRGQGGDISSGNTIYF

len: 14
v_gene: TRBV2
j_gene: TRBJ1-5
d_gene: TRBD1
abundance: few
CDR3nt: TGTGCCAGTTTTAAGGGGACAGGGGTCGCCCCCCAGCATTTT
CDR3aa: CASFKGTGVAPQHF